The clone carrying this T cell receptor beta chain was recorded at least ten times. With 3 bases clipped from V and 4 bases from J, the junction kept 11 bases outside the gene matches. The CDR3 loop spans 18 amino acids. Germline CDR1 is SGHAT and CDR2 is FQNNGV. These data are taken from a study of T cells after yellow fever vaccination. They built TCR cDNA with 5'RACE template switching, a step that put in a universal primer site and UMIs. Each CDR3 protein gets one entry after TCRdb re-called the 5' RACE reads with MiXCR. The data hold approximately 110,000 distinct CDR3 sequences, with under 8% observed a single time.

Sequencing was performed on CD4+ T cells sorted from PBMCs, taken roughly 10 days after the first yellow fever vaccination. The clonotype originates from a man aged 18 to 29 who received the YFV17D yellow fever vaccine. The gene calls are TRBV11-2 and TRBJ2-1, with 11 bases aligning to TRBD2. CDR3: CASSFQSVAGGLYNEQFF. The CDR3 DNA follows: TGTGCCAGCAGCTTCCAGTCGGTAGCGGGGGGGCTGTACAATGAGCAGTTCTTC.